This TCR beta chain was retrieved from a study of lymphopenia after photon versus proton radiotherapy. Whole-study results and caveats: Relative stability marked proton patients; photon patients lost diversity and naive cells. In patients who died, overall survival fell as post-nadir TCR diversity dropped more. After the lymphocyte nadir, photon-treated repertoires showed oligoclonal expansion, especially of CD8+ Temra cells.

As concerns this clone: The antigen is undetermined.

Produced via immunoSEQ multiplex PCR; TCRdb's table is partial and in-frame only. The repertoire has 30,000 to 45,000 clones, roughly nine tenths of them found once; the top ten carry nearly 15%. CDR1 is MDHEN, CDR2 SYDVKM, per germline. There are 17 residues in the CDR3. Trimming took off 3 bases at V and 4 bases at J, with 19 bases between the two ends. The source material was peripheral blood, sampled from a patient treated with photon-based radiotherapy. The chain has TRBV28 and TRBJ1-5; D might be TRBD1 (6 bases). The source of this sequence is a man aged 55 to 70 with cholangiocarcinoma. CDR3 bases: TGTGCCAGCAGTTTCTTCCGGGACATCCCGCAGAATCAGCCCCAGCATTTT. Translated, it gives CASSFFRDIPQNQPQHF.